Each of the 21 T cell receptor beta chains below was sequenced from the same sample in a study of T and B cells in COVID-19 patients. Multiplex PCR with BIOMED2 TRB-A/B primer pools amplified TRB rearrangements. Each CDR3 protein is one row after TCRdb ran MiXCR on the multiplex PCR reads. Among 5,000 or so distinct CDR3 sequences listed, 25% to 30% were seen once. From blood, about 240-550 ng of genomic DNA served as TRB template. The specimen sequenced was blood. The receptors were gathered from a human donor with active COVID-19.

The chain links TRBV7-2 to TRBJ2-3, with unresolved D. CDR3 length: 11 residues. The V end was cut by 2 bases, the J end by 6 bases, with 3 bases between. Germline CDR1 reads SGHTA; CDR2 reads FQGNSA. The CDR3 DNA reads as TGTGCCAGCAGCTTAAAGGATACGCAGTATTTT. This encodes CASSLKDTQYF.

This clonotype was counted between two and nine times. CDR3 loop: CASSFSATNEKLFF. Written as DNA, the CDR3 is TGTGCCAGCAGTTTTTCTGCAACTAATGAAAAACTGTTTTTT. The rearrangement joins TRBV12-3 or TRBV12-4 to TRBJ1-4; D remains unclear. Trimming cost V 3 bases and J 0 bases, with 5 bases left between them. The length of the CDR3 is 14 residues.

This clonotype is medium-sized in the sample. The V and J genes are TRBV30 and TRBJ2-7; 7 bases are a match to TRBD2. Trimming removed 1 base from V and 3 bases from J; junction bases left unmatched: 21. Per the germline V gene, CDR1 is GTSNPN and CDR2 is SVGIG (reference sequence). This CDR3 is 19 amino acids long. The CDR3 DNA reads TGTGCCTGGAGTGCCCTAGCCGGGACTATCGATCTAGACTACTACGAGCAGTACTTC. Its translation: CAWSALAGTIDLDYYEQYF.

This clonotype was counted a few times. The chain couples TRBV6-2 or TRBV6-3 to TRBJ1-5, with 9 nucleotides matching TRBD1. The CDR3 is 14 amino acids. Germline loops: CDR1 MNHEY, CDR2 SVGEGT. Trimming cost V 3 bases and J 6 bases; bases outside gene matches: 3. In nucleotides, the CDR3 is TGTGCCAGCAGTTATGGGGACAGGGTTCAGCCCCAGCATTTT. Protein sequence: CASSYGDRVQPQHF.

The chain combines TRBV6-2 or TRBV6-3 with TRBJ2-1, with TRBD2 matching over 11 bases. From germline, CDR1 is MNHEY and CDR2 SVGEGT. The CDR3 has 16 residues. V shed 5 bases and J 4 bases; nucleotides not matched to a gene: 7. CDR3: CASSELAGDTYNEQFF. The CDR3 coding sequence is TGTGCCAGCAGTGAACTAGCGGGAGACACGTACAATGAGCAGTTCTTC.

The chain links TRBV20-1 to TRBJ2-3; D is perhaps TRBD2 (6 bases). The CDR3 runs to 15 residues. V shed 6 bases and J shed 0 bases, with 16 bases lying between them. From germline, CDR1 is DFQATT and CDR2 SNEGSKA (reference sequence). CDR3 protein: CSAPPPAGSTDTQYF. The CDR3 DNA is TGCAGTGCCCCACCCCCTGCGGGAAGCACAGATACGCAGTATTTT.

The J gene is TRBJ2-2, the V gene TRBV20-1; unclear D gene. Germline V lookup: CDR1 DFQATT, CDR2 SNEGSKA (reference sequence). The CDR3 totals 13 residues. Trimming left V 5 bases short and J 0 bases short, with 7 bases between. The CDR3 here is CSAPVPNTGELFF. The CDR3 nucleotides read TGCAGTGCTCCGGTGCCGAACACCGGGGAGCTGTTTTTT.

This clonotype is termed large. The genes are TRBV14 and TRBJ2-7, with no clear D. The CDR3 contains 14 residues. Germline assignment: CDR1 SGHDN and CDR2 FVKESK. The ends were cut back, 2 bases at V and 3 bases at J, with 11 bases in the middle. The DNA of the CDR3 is TGTGCCAGCAGCCAAAAGTTCGCCAGCTACGAGCAGTACTTC. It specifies CASSQKFASYEQYF.

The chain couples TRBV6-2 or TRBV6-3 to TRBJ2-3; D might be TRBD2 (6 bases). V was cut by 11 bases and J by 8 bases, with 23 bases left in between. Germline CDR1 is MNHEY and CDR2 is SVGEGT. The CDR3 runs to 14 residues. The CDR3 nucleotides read TGTGCCTGGGCCCCCGGGAGAGGGATTTCTACGCAGTATTTT. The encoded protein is CAWAPGRGISTQYF.

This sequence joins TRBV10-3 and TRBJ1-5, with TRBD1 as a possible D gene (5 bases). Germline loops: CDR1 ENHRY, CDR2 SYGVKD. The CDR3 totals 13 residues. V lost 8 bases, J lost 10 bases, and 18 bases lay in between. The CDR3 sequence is CAIGGDPLEPQHF. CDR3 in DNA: TGTGCCATCGGGGGGGACCCCTTGGAACCCCAGCATTTT.

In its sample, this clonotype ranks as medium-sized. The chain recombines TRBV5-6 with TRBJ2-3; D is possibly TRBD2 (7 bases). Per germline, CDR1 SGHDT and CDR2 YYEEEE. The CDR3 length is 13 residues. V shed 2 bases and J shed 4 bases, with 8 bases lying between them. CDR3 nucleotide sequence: TGTGCCAGCAGCTTCGGGGGGCCAGATACGCAGTATTTT. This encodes CASSFGGPDTQYF.

The CDR3 bases are TGCAGTGCTAGGATTAGCGGGATCGAGGAGACCCAGTACTTC. It specifies CSARISGIEETQYF. The V gene is TRBV20-1, the J gene TRBJ2-5, with 8 bases lining up with TRBD2. The germline V gene encodes CDR1 DFQATT and CDR2 SNEGSKA (reference sequence). V dropped 3 bases and J dropped 5; count of bases not matched to a gene: 8. This CDR3 contains 14 residues.

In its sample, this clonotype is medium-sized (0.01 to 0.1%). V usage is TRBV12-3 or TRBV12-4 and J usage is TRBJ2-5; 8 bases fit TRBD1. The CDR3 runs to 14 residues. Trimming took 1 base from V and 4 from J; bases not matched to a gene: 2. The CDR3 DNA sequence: TGTGCCAGCAGTTTAGGGACAGGGTCAGAGACCCAGTACTTC. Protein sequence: CASSLGTGSETQYF.

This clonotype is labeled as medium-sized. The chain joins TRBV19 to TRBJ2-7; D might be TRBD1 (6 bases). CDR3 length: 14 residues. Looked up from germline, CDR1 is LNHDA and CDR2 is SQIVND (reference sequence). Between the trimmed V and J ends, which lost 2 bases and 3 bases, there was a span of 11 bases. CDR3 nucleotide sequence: TGTGCCAGTAGTATAAACAGGGCGAACTACGAGCAGTACTTC. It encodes CASSINRANYEQYF.

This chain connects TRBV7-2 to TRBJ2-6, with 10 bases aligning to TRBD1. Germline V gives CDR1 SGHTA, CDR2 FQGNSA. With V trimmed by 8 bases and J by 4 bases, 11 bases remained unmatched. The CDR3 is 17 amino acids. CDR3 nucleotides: TGTGCCAGCTTACCGGGACAGGGGAATTCCGGGGCCAACGTCCTGACTTTC. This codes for CASLPGQGNSGANVLTF.

CDR3 sequence (DNA): TGTGCCAGCGGAGGTGTCTCCTACGAGCAGTACTTC. Amino acids: CASGGVSYEQYF. The V call is TRBV7-9, the J call TRBJ2-7; a possible D gene is TRBD2 (5 bases). V shed 8 bases and J shed 0 bases, with 8 bases lying between them. Germline CDR1 and CDR2: SEHNR and FQNEAQ (reference sequence). The CDR3 runs to 12 residues. Supplemented by reference TRBV7-9 and TRBJ2-7, the full variable domain reads DTGVSQNPRHKITKRGQNVTFRCDPISEHNRLYWYRQTLGQGPEFLTYFQNEAQLEKSRLLSDRFSAERPKGSFSTLEIQRTEQGDSAMYLCASGGVSYEQYFGPGTRLTVT.

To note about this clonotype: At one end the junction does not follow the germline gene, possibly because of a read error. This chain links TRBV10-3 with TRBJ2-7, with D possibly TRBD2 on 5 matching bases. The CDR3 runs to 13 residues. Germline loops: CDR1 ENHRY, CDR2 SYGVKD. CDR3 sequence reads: CAIKGAASYEQHF. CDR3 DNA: TGTGCCATCAAAGGAGCGGCATCCTACGAGCAGCACTTC.

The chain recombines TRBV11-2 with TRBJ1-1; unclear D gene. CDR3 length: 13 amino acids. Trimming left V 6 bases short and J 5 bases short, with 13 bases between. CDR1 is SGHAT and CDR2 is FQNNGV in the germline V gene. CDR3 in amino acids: CASSILRGTEAFF. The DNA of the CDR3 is TGTGCCAGCAGTATACTCCGGGGAACTGAAGCTTTCTTT.

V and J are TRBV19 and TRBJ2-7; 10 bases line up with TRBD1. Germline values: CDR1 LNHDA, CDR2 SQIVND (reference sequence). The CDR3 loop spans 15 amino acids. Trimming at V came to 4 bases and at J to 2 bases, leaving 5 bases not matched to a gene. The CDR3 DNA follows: TGTGCCAGTAGTACACCGGGACAGGGGACCTACGAGCAGTACTTC. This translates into CASSTPGQGTYEQYF. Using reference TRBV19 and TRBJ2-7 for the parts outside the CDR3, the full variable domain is DGGITQSPKYLFRKEGQNVTLSCEQNLNHDAMYWYRQDPGQGLRLIYYSQIVNDFQKGDIAEGYSVSREKKESFPLTVTSAQKNPTAFYLCASSTPGQGTYEQYFGPGTRLTVT.

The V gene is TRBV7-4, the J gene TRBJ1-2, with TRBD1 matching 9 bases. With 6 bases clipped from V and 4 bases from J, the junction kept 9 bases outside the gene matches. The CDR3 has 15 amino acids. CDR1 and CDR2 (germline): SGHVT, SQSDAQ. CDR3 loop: CASRDTGTGPYGYTF. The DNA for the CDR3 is TGTGCCAGCAGAGATACCGGGACAGGGCCCTATGGCTACACCTTC.

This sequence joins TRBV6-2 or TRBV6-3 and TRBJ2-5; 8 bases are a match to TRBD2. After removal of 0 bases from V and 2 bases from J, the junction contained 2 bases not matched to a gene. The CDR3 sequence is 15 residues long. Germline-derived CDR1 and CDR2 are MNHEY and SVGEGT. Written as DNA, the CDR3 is TGTGCCAGCAGTTACTCGACTAGCGAGCAAGAGACCCAGTACTTC. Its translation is CASSYSTSEQETQYF.